The clone carrying this TCR beta chain was observed at least ten times. The data derive from a study of T cells in Graves' hyperthyroidism and ophthalmopathy. RNA transcripts served as the template for amplifying TCR beta CDR3 regions. Initially, a first-round RT-PCR of the TCR CDR3 employed the HTBI primer set. TCRdb ran MiXCR on the multiplex PCR reads and lists one entry per CDR3 protein. The repertoire holds about 480,000 distinct CDR3 sequences, with over 13% as singletons. The V end was cut by 6 bases, the J end by 5 bases, with 13 bases between. The CDR3 runs to 13 residues. The germline CDR1 and CDR2 sequences are MNHNS and SASEGT.

The chain links TRBV6-1 to TRBJ2-5, with D possibly being TRBD2 (5 bases). This receptor was identified in a woman aged 18-29 years with Graves' hyperthyroidism. The sequenced material came from blood. In DNA form, the CDR3 reads TGTGCCAGCAGGGAGAGCGGTGTGGAGACCCAGTACTTC. Translating it yields CASRESGVETQYF.